Each of the 26 T cell receptor beta chains below was sequenced from the same sample in a study of control samples from healthy donors and cancer patients. Sequencing was performed with immunoSEQ multiplex PCR; in TCRdb, only in-frame clones are kept and a portion is missing. The sample gives 50,000 to 55,000 clones, roughly nine tenths of which show up once; more than 12% is in the top ten. The material sequenced was PBMCs. These receptors all stem from a man between 60 and 75 years old with head and neck cancer.

V and J are TRBV2 and TRBJ2-1; TRBD1 matches 9 bases. CDR1 SNHLY and CDR2 FYNNEI come from the germline V gene. This CDR3 is 18 amino acids long. V lost 6 bases to trimming and J lost 4 bases; unmatched junction nucleotides: 16. The CDR3 spells CASSYRRSDRGLYNEQFF. Written as DNA, the CDR3 is TGTGCCAGCAGCTATAGGCGTTCGGACAGGGGACTATACAATGAGCAGTTCTTC.

The chain uses TRBV6-2 or TRBV6-3 and TRBJ1-2; tentatively, D is TRBD1 (5 bases). Trimming removed 1 base at V and 7 bases at J, with 7 bases between. The CDR3 has 12 residues. CDR1 is MNHEY, CDR2 SVGEGT, per germline. This chain's CDR3 is CASSYWGSGYTF. The DNA of the CDR3 is TGTGCCAGCAGTTACTGGGGGAGTGGCTACACCTTC.

The gene calls are TRBV30 and TRBJ2-2; 9 bases map to TRBD2. This CDR3 region has 16 residues. Germline lookup yields CDR1 GTSNPN and CDR2 SVGIG (reference sequence). V lost 6 bases and J lost 4; bases outside the gene matches: 12. CDR3 sequence: CACSSGTSSRTGELFF. The CDR3 DNA sequence: TGTGCCTGCTCTAGCGGGACTAGCTCACGCACCGGGGAGCTGTTTTTT.

V gene TRBV7-8 combines with J gene TRBJ2-1, with D possibly being TRBD1 (7 bases). V was pared by 5 bases and J by 6 bases, with 17 bases between. This CDR3 has 15 residues. CDR1 is SGHVS and CDR2 is FQNEAQ in the germline V gene. CDR3 in DNA: TGTGCCAGCAGCCCAGGGGGGTCGAGTCCCAATGAGCAGTTCTTC. It encodes CASSPGGSSPNEQFF.

The genes are TRBV19 and TRBJ2-7, with a possible D match to TRBD2 (5 bases). The germline V gene has CDR1 LNHDA and CDR2 SQIVND (reference sequence). The CDR3 totals 15 residues. Trimming removed 5 bases at V and 5 bases at J, with 19 bases between. This chain's CDR3 is CASSSTFLRGHEQYF. CDR3 nucleotide sequence: TGTGCCAGTAGTTCAACCTTCTTAAGAGGGCACGAGCAGTACTTC.

The CDR3 DNA follows: TGCAGCGTTGAAGATTCCGTTGAAGCTTTCTTT. Translation: CSVEDSVEAFF. This rearrangement joins TRBV29-1 to TRBJ1-1; D unclear. V was trimmed by 0 bases and J by 7 bases, leaving 6 bases between them. The CDR3 contains 11 residues. Germline V gene data show CDR1 as SQVTM and CDR2 as ANQGSEA.

The rearrangement links TRBV6-5 to TRBJ1-1, with 10 bases lining up with TRBD1. CDR3 length: 15 residues. The germline V gene has CDR1 MNHEY and CDR2 SVGAGI. Losses at the gene ends were 9 bases for V and 3 bases for J; bases not matched to a gene: 10. The CDR3 sequence: CASKLVGQGHTEAFF. The CDR3 nucleotides are TGTGCCAGTAAGCTAGTGGGACAGGGGCACACTGAAGCTTTCTTT.

This chain joins TRBV14 and TRBJ1-1; no clear D gene. V gave up 5 bases and J gave up 1 base, with 8 bases separating them. This CDR3 spans 13 amino acids. CDR1 SGHDN and CDR2 FVKESK come from the germline V gene. CDR3 DNA sequence: TGTGCCAGCAGCTCTGACCGGAACACTGAAGCTTTCTTT. Translating gives CASSSDRNTEAFF.

This clone was detected a few times. The chain joins TRBV5-1 to TRBJ2-2, with D tentatively TRBD1 or TRBD2 (5 bases each). Between the trimmed V and J ends, which lost 4 bases and 6 bases, there was a span of 19 bases. This CDR3 is built from 16 residues. Germline V gene sequence: CDR1 SGHRS, CDR2 YFSETQ. CDR3 nucleotide sequence: TGCGCCAGCAGCGAGTGGGGACCCAACTTGGCCGGGGAGCTGTTTTTT. Its translation: CASSEWGPNLAGELFF.

This clone was seen more than once but under ten times. The J gene is TRBJ1-1, the V gene TRBV4-1; no clear D gene. Between the trimmed V and J ends, which lost 5 bases and 6 bases, there was a span of 16 bases. Germline lookup yields CDR1 MGHRA and CDR2 YSYEKL. This CDR3 has 14 residues. CDR3 bases: TGCGCCAGCAGCGACCGGACGGGGAGCGCTGAAGCTTTCTTT. As protein: CASSDRTGSAEAFF.

This chain uses TRBV27 with TRBJ2-3; TRBD2 matches at 8 bases. Germline CDR1 is MNHEY and CDR2 is SMNVEV (reference sequence). The CDR3 extends over 15 amino acids. The trim removed 7 bases at V and 4 bases at J, leaving 10 bases unmatched. The CDR3 nucleotides are TGTGCCAGCACCAGGTTTGGAGCGGGAGCAGATACGCAGTATTTT. It encodes CASTRFGAGADTQYF.

V usage is TRBV5-1 and J usage is TRBJ1-6, with D hard to call. V gave up 0 bases and J gave up 5 bases, with 12 bases separating them. Germline loops: CDR1 SGHRS, CDR2 YFSETQ. CDR3 size: 16 residues. The CDR3 sequence: CASSLGGPLNNSPLHF. The DNA for the CDR3 is TGCGCCAGCAGCTTGGGAGGGCCGCTTAATAATTCACCCCTCCACTTT.

The DNA for the CDR3 is TGTGCCAGCAGTCCTCAAAGCGGGGGTCAGCCCCAGCATTTT. Protein: CASSPQSGGQPQHF. The chain uses TRBV27 and TRBJ1-5, with D perhaps TRBD1 (5 bases). CDR3 length equals 14 residues. Germline CDR1 and CDR2: MNHEY and SMNVEV (reference sequence). The ends were cut back, 5 bases at V and 6 bases at J, with 14 bases in the middle.

In DNA form, the CDR3 reads TGTGCCAGCAGCCAATCCGGGACTAGCGGGAGTATAATCCGTTACGAGCAGTACTTC. Amino acid sequence: CASSQSGTSGSIIRYEQYF. This chain joins TRBV4-2 and TRBJ2-7, with 14 bases that match TRBD2. The CDR3 is 19 residues long. Germline V gene lookup returns CDR1 LGHNA and CDR2 YNFKEQ. V gave up 2 bases and J gave up 4 bases; unmatched junction bases: 13.

The rearrangement links TRBV7-9 to TRBJ1-1; D gene ambiguous. This CDR3 is 15 amino acids long. Between the trimmed V and J ends, which lost 8 bases and 0 bases, there was a span of 16 bases. Per the germline V gene, CDR1 is SEHNR and CDR2 is FQNEAQ (reference sequence). The CDR3 loop reads CASLEKVTVNTEAFF. CDR3 DNA: TGTGCCAGCCTCGAGAAGGTGACGGTGAACACTGAAGCTTTCTTT.

The V and J genes are TRBV5-4 and TRBJ2-7, with 7 positions matching TRBD1. The CDR3 is made up of 13 amino acids. J was trimmed by 2 bases and V by 5 bases; bases with no gene match: 4. In germline, CDR1 is SGHNT, CDR2 YYREEE (reference sequence). As DNA, the CDR3 is TGTGCCAGCAGTTCCGGGACAGCCTACGAGCAGTACTTC. Translation: CASSSGTAYEQYF.

The table lists this clone with a count of one. The chain carries TRBV5-8 and TRBJ2-3, with D perhaps TRBD1 (5 bases). Looked up from germline, CDR1 is SGHTS and CDR2 is YDEGEE. CDR3 size: 13 residues. V was shortened by 4 bases and J by 8 bases, with 14 bases between the two germline ends. The chain's CDR3 is CASSAKGSGTQYF. The CDR3 coding sequence is TGTGCCAGCAGCGCGAAGGGGTCGGGTACGCAGTATTTT.

This rearrangement joins TRBV19 to TRBJ1-2; D perhaps matches TRBD1 (5 bases). The V and J ends lost 6 bases and 7 bases respectively, with 12 bases between them. Germline V gives CDR1 LNHDA, CDR2 SQIVND (reference sequence). The CDR3 spans 12 residues. The CDR3 sequence is CASSLQGGGYTF. Here the CDR3 DNA reads TGTGCCAGTAGCCTTCAGGGCGGTGGCTACACCTTC.

The genes are TRBV14 and TRBJ2-3; D ambiguous. The CDR3 consists of 14 residues. Trimming removed 4 bases from V and 0 bases from J, with 8 bases in between. From germline, CDR1 is SGHDN and CDR2 FVKESK. CDR3 DNA: TGTGCCAGCAGCCCCATGACTAGCACAGATACGCAGTATTTT. It yields the protein CASSPMTSTDTQYF.

The chain employs TRBV7-2 and TRBJ2-3, with 11 bases matching TRBD2. CDR1 and CDR2 from the germline V gene are SGHTA and FQGNSA. V shed 5 bases and J 5 bases; nucleotides not matched to a gene: 3. The CDR3 totals 14 residues. The CDR3 loop is CASSISGRGDTQYF. The CDR3 coding sequence is TGTGCCAGCAGCATTAGCGGGAGGGGAGATACGCAGTATTTT.

The chain couples TRBV19 to TRBJ1-5, with D perhaps TRBD1 (5 bases). V gave up 4 bases and J gave up 5 bases, with 15 bases separating them. Germline CDR1 and CDR2: LNHDA and SQIVND (reference sequence). The CDR3 consists of 15 residues. This CDR3 is CASSKTYDSHQPQHF. The CDR3 region has the DNA TGTGCCAGTAGTAAAACTTACGACAGTCATCAGCCCCAGCATTTT.

V gene TRBV27 combines with J gene TRBJ2-7; D uncertain. Trimming pared 2 bases from V and 1 base from J, leaving 18 bases between. The CDR3 has 17 amino acids. CDR1 is MNHEY, CDR2 SMNVEV, per germline (reference sequence). The CDR3 DNA reads TGTGCCAGCAGTTTAAAGTCACTCCCGTTCGGGTCCTACGAGCAGTACTTC. Translating it yields CASSLKSLPFGSYEQYF.

In DNA form, the CDR3 reads TGCGCCAGCAGCCCCACCGGGACACCTTACAATGAGCAGTTCTTC. Encoded protein: CASSPTGTPYNEQFF. This chain connects TRBV5-1 to TRBJ2-1; possibly TRBD1 for D (6 bases). Per the germline V gene, CDR1 is SGHRS and CDR2 is YFSETQ. CDR3 length: 15 residues. V dropped 4 bases and J dropped 4 bases, with 15 bases sitting between them.

This clone was seen a few times. The chain uses TRBV29-1 and TRBJ2-1; the D gene could be TRBD1 or TRBD2 (5 bases each). CDR1 is SQVTM, CDR2 ANQGSEA, per germline. This CDR3 has 17 residues. Trimming removed 1 base at V and 3 bases at J, with 19 bases between. CDR3 residues: CSVEGAQGWGNYNEQFF. The CDR3, as DNA: TGCAGCGTTGAAGGGGCACAAGGGTGGGGGAACTACAATGAGCAGTTCTTC.

This chain connects TRBV10-3 to TRBJ2-2, with D unresolved. The germline CDR1 and CDR2 sequences are ENHRY and SYGVKD. The V end was cut by 6 bases, the J end by 4 bases, with 9 bases between. CDR3 length: 13 residues. DNA of the CDR3: TGTGCCATCAGCGTTTGGGGCACCGGGGAGCTGTTTTTT. Its protein is CAISVWGTGELFF.

In this sample, this clone turned up once. V and J are TRBV9 and TRBJ2-7; D is unclear. Trimming cost V 3 bases and J 0 bases, with 13 bases left between them. This CDR3 contains 15 residues. CDR1 and CDR2 from the germline V gene are SGDLS and YYNGEE. The CDR3 here is CASSGGPSPSYEQYF. In DNA form, the CDR3 reads TGTGCCAGCAGCGGCGGACCGAGTCCCTCCTACGAGCAGTACTTC. Together with reference TRBV9 and TRBJ2-7, the CDR3 gives the full variable domain: DSGVTQTPKHLITATGQRVTLRCSPRSGDLSVYWYQQSLDQGLQFLIQYYNGEERAKGNILERFSAQQFPDLHSELNLSSLELGDSALYFCASSGGPSPSYEQYFGPGTRLTVT.